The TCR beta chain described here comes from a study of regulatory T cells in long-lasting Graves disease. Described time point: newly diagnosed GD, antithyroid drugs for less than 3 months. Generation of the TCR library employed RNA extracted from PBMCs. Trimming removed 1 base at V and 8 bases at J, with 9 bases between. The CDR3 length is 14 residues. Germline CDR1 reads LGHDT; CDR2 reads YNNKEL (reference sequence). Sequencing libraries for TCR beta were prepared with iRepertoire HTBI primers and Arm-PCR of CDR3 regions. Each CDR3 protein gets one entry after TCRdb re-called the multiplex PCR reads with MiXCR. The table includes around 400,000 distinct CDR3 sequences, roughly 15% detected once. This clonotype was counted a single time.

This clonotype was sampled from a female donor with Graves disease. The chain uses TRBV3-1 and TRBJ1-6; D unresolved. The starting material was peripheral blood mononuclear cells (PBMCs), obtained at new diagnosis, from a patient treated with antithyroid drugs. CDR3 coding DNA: TGTGCCAGCAGCCAAGTTCGAAGTTATTCACCCCTCCACTTT. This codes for CASSQVRSYSPLHF.